The 5 T cell receptor beta chains reported below all come from one sample, sequenced in a study of shared clonotypes between healthy human individuals. TCRdb's table, derived via immunoSEQ multiplex PCR, lists solely in-frame clones and lacks some. The sample records 500,000 or so clones, 95% to 96% being singletons. The sequenced material came from naive CD4+ T cells sorted from blood. Subset here: CD45RA+ positively selected. The receptor source for this set is a woman aged 25 to 45 in good health.

The chain recombines TRBV28 with TRBJ2-2, with 7 bases lining up with TRBD2. Looked up from germline, CDR1 is MDHEN and CDR2 is SYDVKM. The V gene end was trimmed by 9 bases and the J gene end by 3 bases; junction bases not matched to a gene: 7. CDR3 length: 14 residues. CDR3 sequence (DNA): TGTGCCAGTCGTGGGCTAGCGGACACCGGGGAGCTGTTTTTT. It codes for CASRGLADTGELFF.

J is TRBJ2-5 and V is TRBV18, with D unclear. This CDR3 region has 12 residues. The germline V gene has CDR1 KGHSH and CDR2 LQKENI. With 5 bases removed from V and 3 bases from J, the gap between germline ends came to 7 bases. The CDR3 sequence: CASSSWEETQYF. In DNA form, the CDR3 reads TGTGCCAGCTCATCATGGGAAGAGACCCAGTACTTC.

DNA of the CDR3: TGTGCCAGCAGCTTAGACCCAACGGGCTCTGGAAACACCATATATTTT. Protein product: CASSLDPTGSGNTIYF. This sequence joins TRBV5-4 and TRBJ1-3, with D unresolved. This CDR3 comprises 16 residues. Germline CDR1 is SGHNT and CDR2 is YYREEE (reference sequence). V lost 2 bases, J lost 0 bases, and 12 bases lay in between.

The rearrangement uses TRBV5-1 and TRBJ2-2; 7 bases fit TRBD1. CDR3 length: 16 residues. Trimming removed 4 bases from V and 5 bases from J; junction bases left unmatched: 11. Germline V CDR1 and CDR2: SGHRS, YFSETQ. The chain's CDR3 is CASSAGQVVATGELFF. CDR3 DNA sequence: TGCGCCAGCAGCGCAGGACAGGTCGTCGCTACCGGGGAGCTGTTTTTT. The whole variable domain, remainder taken from reference TRBV5-1 and TRBJ2-2, is KAGVTQTPRYLIKTRGQQVTLSCSPISGHRSVSWYQQTPGQGLQFLFEYFSETQRNKGNFPGRFSGRQFSNSRSEMNVSTLELGDSALYLCASSAGQVVATGELFFGEGSRLTVL.

CDR3 amino acids: CASSQGTGSFTSRGTQYF. The CDR3 bases are TGTGCCAGCAGCCAAGGGACAGGGAGTTTCACCTCGCGGGGTACGCAGTATTTT. This sequence joins TRBV14 and TRBJ2-3, with 8 bases fitting TRBD1. The V segment lost 1 base and the J segment 8 bases; nucleotides outside the gene matches: 17. Germline V lookup: CDR1 SGHDN, CDR2 FVKESK. The CDR3 totals 18 residues. Supplemented by reference TRBV14 and TRBJ2-3, the full variable domain reads EAGVTQFPSHSVIEKGQTVTLRCDPISGHDNLYWYRRVMGKEIKFLLHFVKESKQDESGMPNNRFLAERTGGTYSTLKVQPAELEDSGVYFCASSQGTGSFTSRGTQYFGPGTRLTVL.